The present entry profiles one T cell receptor (beta chain) with its context. Antigen specificity is unknown. Stated time point: week 5, during vaccination. The study gave 300 ug of mutant IDH1 20-mer peptide per vaccine dose, with topical imiquimod. New WHO grade 3 or 4 astrocytomas that were IDH1-mutant and ATRX-lost occurred in the donors. V was cut by 7 bases and J by 5 bases, with 12 bases left in between. Germline values: CDR1 MNHNS, CDR2 SASEGT. The CDR3 runs 12 residues. This sample is drawn from a study of a mutant IDH1 vaccine in newly diagnosed glioma. Study summary: At weeks 1, 3, 5, 7, 11, 15, 19 and 23, patients received a vaccination, eight in all.

The assay was immunoSEQ multiplex PCR, and TCRdb's table has in-frame clones only and misses some. The sample consists of roughly 50,000 clones, approximately 79% of them appearing once. The rearrangement uses TRBV6-1 and TRBJ2-7, with D possibly being TRBD1 (6 bases). Specimen: PBMCs, collected from a glioma patient whose treatment included an IDH1 peptide vaccine. This receptor was identified in a woman between 18 and 29 years old with glioma. Some clones in this sample may be carry-over from other donors' samples. The CDR3: CASTGTYNEQYF. The CDR3 nucleotides are TGTGCCAGCACAGGGACATATAACGAGCAGTACTTC.